The source of this T cell receptor beta chain is a study of blood T cell repertoires in COVID-19 (dated by TCRdb to the early 2020s). In terms of the full investigation: Samples covering the acute and convalescent phases of COVID-19 were provided by collaborators in the United States, Italy and Spain. The material from the prospective study consisted of cDNA or gDNA derived from T cells, B-cell-depleted T cells, or PBMCs. Where HLA class I and class II types were available, the types were taken from metadata supplied by the sample provider, not from assay-based typing. A de-identified subject ID, COVID-19 status, age in years and sex were almost always included in the sample metadata. A freely available public database, intended as a resource for researchers studying the immune response to SARS-CoV-2, is where the repertoires were released. Deeply sampled blood TCRbeta repertoires from subjects exposed to, actively infected with, or recovered from COVID-19 were included in the dataset. The samples were drawn from the first 160 participants of the ongoing ImmuneRACE study and from under 1,500 subjects provided by 6 global collaborators.

A second Seattle source provided samples from volunteer blood donors who had recovered from COVID-19. Each collaborating institution followed its own protocols to collect whole blood in K2EDTA tubes. Collaborator samples were shipped for TCRbeta analysis as frozen whole blood, isolated PBMCs, or DNA extracted from either sample type. Paper-wide results and their limitations: How much clinical and demographic metadata was included differed by source and by participant, and the metadata was provided uncurated.

TCRbeta CDR3 regions were amplified from genomic DNA using the immunoSEQ Assay, a bias-controlled multiplex PCR. The original methods were these. Within the assay, amplification of reference gene primers was used to estimate how many nucleated cells each sample contained. Sequence reads were collapsed and filtered to measure the absolute abundance of every unique TCRbeta CDR3 rearrangement. For each sample, productive Simpson clonality was calculated as the square root of Simpson's diversity index across productive rearrangements. Drawn from immuneACCESS, this table holds only the in-frame rearrangements with V and J called that TCRdb kept. Clones are partly lost; checked studies trace under half to an unresolved V gene and leave the rest unexplained. The DNA gave D and trimming, while V, J and clone size come from that table. In all, the sample holds about 260,000 clones, and 87% of those were seen once. Less than 1.6% of the sample is taken by the ten largest.

Remarks on this clone: The antigen it binds to is not known. No much larger clone exists at a distance of one base, and base qualities are not known.

Taken from cysteine to phenylalanine, the CDR3 has 13 residues. The kept DNA is CDR3 alone, 39 bases in frame from the first base. At the junction V is shortened by 3 bases and J by 5 bases, with 8 bases in between. CDR1 and CDR2, looked up from the germline V gene, are WSHSY and SAAADI. The TCR was taken from a woman aged 40 to 49 who had recovered from COVID-19. Sequenced sample: peripheral blood. This chain is built from TRBV10-2 and TRBJ1-5; the D gene remains uncertain. The CDR3 loop reads CASSDRLHQPQHF. Here is the DNA: TGCGCCAGCAGTGACAGGCTGCATCAGCCCCAGCATTTT.